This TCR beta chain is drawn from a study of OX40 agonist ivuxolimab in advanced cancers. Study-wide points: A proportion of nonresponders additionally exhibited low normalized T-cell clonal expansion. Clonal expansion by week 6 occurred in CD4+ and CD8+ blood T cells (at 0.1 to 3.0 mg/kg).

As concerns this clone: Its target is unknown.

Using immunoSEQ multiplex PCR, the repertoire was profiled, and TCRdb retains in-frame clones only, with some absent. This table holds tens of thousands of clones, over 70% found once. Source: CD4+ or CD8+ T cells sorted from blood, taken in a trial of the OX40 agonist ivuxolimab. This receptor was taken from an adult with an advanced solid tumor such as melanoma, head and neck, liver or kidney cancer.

The CDR3 DNA sequence: TGTGCCAGCAGCCCCCAACAGAACACTGAAGCTTTCTTT. Its translation: CASSPQQNTEAFF. The rearrangement uses TRBV7-3 and TRBJ1-1; D is unclear. Germline V gene lookup returns CDR1 SGHTA and CDR2 FQGTGA. The V and J ends lost 5 bases and 1 base respectively, with 8 bases between them. The CDR3 runs 13 residues.